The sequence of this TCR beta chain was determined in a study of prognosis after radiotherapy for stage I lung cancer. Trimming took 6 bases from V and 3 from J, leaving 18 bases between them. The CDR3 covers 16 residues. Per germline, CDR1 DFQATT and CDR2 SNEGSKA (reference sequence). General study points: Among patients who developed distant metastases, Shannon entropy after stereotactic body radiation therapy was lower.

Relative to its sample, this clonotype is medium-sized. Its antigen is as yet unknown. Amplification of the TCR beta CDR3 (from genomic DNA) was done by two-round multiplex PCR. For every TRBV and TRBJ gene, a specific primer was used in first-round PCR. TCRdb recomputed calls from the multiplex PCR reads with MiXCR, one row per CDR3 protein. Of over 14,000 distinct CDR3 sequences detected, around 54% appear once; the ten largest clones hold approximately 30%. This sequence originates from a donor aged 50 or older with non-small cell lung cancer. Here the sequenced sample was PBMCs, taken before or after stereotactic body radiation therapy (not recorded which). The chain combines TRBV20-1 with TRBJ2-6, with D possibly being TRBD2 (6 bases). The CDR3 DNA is TGCAGTGCCACGGGAAGGAGGGGTAGTGGGGCCAACGTCCTGACTTTC. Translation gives CSATGRRGSGANVLTF.